This T cell receptor beta chain appears in the sequencing data of a study of shared clonotypes between healthy human individuals. Genomic DNA from each subset was divided evenly over several immunoSEQ plates. Per the authors' pipeline: In the immunoSEQ data, sequences were junction-only and lacked quality scores, so filtering differed. Measured with immunoSEQ multiplex PCR; TCRdb has only the in-frame clones, and not every one. The V and J calls and clone size come from that table; D and trimming were worked out from the DNA. The data show some 1.1 million clones, around three quarters seen once. Germline CDR1 is MNHNS and CDR2 is SASEGT. Trimming took off 7 bases at V and 3 bases at J, with 13 bases between the two ends. The CDR3 contains 14 residues. The split of CD4+ cells yielded CD45RA+ naive and CD45RA-negative memory subsets.

The sequence derives from a man between 18 and 29 years old in good health. Some clones in this sample may be carry-over from other donors' samples. J is TRBJ1-5 and V is TRBV6-1; TRBD1 is a possible D gene (6 bases). The sequencing sample was made of memory CD4+ T cells from PBMCs. Subset of the sample: CD45RA-negative fraction. This CDR3 is CASNPTGLNQPQHF. The CDR3 DNA is TGTGCCAGCAACCCCACAGGGCTCAATCAGCCCCAGCATTTT.